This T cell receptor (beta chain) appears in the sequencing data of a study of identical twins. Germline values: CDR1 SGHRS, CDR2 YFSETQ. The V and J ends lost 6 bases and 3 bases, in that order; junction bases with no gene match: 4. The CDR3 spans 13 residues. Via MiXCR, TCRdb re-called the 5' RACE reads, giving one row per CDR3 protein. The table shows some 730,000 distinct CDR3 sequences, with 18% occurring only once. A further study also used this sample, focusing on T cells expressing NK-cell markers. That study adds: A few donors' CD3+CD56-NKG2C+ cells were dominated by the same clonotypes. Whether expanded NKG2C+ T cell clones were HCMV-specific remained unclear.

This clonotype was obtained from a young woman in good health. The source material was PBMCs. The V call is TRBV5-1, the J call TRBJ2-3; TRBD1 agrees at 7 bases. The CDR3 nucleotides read TGCGCCAGCACCGCGACAGGGACAGATACGCAGTATTTT. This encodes CASTATGTDTQYF.